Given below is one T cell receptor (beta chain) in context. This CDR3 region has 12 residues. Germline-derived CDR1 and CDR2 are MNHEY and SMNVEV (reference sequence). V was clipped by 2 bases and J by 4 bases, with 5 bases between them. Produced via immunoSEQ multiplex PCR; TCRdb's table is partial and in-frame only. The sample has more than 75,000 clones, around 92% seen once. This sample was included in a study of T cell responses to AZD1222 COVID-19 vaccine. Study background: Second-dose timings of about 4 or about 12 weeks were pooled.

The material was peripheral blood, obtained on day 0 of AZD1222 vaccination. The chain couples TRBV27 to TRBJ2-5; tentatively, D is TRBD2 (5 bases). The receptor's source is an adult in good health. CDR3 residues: CASSLRGETQYF. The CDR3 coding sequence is TGTGCCAGCAGTTTACGGGGAGAGACCCAGTACTTC.